This record concerns one T cell receptor (beta chain) sequence. Its specificity is unknown. This record comes from a study of identical twins. Germline CDR1 is SGHTA and CDR2 is FQGNSA. There are 14 residues in the CDR3. With 1 base removed from V and 4 bases from J, the gap between germline ends came to 9 bases. Whole-study results and caveats: Out-of-frame beta sequences exhibited a weaker degree of excess twin sharing. Abundant beta clonotypes from cord blood had fewer insertions, unlike memory repertoires, which showed none.

In TCRdb, the 5' RACE reads were re-called with MiXCR into one record per CDR3 protein. The table has around 1.7 million distinct CDR3 sequences, around a third seen once. Healthy Caucasians alone served as donors. The sample comprised cord blood. This clonotype was obtained from a newborn girl in good health. The V and J genes are TRBV7-2 and TRBJ2-3; D is ambiguous. The CDR3 loop reads CASSLGQPPDTQYF. The CDR3 nucleotides are TGTGCCAGCAGCTTAGGGCAGCCCCCAGATACGCAGTATTTT.